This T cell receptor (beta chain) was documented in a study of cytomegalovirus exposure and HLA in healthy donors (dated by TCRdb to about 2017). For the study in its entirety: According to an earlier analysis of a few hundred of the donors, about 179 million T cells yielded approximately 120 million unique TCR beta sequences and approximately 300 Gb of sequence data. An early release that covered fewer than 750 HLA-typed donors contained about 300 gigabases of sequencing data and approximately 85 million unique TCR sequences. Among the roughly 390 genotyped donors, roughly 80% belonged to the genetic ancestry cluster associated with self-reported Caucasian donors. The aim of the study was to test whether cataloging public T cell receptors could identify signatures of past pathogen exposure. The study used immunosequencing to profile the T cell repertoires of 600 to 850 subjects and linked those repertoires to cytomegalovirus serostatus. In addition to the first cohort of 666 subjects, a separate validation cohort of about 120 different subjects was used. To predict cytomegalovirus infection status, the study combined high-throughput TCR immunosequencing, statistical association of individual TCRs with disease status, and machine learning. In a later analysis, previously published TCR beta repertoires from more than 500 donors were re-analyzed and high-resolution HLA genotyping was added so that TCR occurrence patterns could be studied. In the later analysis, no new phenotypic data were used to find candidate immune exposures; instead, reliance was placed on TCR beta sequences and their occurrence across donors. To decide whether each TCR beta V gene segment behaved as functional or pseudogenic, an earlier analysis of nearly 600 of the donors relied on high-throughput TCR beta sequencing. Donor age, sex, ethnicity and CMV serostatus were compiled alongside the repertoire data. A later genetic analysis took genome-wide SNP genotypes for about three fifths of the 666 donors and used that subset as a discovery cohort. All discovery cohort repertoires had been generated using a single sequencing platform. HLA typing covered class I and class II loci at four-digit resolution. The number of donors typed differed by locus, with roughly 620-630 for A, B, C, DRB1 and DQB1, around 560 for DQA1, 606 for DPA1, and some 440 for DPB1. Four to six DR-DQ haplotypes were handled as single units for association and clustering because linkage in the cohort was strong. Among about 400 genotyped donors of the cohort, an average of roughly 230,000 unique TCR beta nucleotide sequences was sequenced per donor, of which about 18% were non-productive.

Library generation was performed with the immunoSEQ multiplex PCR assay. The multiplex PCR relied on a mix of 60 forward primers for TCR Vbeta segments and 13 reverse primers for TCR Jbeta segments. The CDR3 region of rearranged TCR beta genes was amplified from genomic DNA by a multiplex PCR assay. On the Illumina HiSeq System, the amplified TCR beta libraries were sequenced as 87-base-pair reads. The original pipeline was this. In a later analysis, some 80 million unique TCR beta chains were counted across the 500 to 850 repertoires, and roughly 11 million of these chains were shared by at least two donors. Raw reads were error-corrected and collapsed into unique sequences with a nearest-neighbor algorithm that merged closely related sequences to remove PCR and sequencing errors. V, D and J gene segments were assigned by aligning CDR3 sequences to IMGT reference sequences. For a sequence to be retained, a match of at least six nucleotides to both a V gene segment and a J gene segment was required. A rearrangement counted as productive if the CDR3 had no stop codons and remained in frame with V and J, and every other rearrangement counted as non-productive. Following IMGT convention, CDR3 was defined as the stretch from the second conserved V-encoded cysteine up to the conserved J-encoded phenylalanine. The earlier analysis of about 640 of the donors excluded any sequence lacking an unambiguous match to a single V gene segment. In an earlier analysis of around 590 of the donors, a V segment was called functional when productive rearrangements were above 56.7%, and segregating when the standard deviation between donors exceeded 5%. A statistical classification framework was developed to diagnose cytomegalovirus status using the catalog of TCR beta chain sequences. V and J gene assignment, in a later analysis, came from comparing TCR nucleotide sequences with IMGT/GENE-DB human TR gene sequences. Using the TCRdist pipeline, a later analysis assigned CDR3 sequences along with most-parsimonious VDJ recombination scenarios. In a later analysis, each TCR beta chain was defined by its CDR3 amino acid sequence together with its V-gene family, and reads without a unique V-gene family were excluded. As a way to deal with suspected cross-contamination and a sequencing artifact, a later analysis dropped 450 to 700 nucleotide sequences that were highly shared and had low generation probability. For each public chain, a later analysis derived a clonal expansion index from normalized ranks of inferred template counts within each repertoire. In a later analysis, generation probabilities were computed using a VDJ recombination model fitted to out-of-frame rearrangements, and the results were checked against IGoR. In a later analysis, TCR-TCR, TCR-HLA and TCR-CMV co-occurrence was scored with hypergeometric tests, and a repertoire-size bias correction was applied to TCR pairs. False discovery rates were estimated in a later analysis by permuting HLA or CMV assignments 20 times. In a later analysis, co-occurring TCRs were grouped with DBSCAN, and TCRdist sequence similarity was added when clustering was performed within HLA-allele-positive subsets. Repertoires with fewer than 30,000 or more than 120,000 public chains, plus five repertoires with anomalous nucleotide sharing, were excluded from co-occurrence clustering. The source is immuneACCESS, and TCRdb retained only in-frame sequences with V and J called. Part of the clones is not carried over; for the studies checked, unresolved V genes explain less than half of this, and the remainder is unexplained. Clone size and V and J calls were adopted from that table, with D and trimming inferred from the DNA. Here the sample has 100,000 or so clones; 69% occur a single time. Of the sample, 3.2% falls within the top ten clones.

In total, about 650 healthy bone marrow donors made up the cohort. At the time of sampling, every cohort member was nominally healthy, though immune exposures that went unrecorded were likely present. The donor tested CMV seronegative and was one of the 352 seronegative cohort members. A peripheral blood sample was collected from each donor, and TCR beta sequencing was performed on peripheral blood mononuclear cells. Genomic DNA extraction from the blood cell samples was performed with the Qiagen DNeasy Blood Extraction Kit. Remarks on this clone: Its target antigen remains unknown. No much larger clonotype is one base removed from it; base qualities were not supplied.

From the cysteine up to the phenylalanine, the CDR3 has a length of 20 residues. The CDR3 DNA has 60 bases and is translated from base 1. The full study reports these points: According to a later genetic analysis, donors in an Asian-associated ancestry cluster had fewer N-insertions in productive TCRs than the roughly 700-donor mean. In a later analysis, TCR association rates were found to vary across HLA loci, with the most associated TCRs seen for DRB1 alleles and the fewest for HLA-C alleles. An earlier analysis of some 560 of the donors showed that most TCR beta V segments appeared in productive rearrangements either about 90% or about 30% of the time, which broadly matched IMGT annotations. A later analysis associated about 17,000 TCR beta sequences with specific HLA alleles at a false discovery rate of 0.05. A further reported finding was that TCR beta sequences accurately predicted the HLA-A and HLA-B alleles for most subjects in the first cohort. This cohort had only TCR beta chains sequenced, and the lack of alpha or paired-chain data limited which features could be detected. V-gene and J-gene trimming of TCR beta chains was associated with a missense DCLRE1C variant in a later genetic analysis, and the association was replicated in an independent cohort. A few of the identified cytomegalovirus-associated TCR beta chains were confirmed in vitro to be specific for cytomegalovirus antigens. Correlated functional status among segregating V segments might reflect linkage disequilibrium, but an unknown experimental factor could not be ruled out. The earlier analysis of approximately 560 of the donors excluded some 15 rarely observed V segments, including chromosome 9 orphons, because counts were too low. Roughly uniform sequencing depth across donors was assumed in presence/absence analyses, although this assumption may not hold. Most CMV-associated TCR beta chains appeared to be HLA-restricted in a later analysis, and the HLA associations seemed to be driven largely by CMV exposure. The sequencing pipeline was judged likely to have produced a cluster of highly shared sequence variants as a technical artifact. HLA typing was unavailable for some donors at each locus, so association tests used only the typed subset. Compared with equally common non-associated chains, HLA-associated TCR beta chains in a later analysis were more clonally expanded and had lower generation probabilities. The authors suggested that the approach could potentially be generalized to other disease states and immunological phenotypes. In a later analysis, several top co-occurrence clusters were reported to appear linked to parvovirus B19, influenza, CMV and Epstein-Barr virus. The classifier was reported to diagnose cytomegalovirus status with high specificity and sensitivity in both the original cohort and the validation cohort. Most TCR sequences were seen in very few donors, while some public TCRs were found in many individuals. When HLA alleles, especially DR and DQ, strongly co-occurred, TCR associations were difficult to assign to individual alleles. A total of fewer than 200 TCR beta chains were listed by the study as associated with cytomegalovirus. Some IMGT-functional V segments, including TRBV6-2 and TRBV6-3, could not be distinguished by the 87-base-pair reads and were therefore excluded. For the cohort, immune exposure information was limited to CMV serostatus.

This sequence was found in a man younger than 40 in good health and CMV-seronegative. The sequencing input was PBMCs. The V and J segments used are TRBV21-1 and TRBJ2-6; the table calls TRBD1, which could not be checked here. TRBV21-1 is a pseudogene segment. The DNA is TGTGCCAGCAGCTCAAATTCCACCGGGACAGGGGGATGTGGGGCCAACGTCCTGACTTTC. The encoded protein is CASSSNSTGTGGCGANVLTF.